This TCR beta chain is from a study of blood T cell repertoires in COVID-19. The repertoire was sequenced with immunoSEQ multiplex PCR; TCRdb's copy has only in-frame clones and lacks some. The sample yields over 450,000 clones, about 88% seen once. CDR3 length: 15 amino acids. Germline CDR1 is SGHNT and CDR2 is YENEEA. The germline V and J ends were trimmed by 0 bases and 3 bases, with 12 bases remaining between them. This rearrangement joins TRBV11-3 to TRBJ2-7, with a tentative D call TRBD1 (5 bases). The origin of this receptor is a man between 18 and 29 years old with COVID-19, enrolled during active disease. Sequencing was done on a sample of peripheral blood. The CDR3 DNA reads TGTGCCAGCAGCTTAGATACCGGACACTTCTACGAGCAGTACTTC. It codes for CASSLDTGHFYEQYF.